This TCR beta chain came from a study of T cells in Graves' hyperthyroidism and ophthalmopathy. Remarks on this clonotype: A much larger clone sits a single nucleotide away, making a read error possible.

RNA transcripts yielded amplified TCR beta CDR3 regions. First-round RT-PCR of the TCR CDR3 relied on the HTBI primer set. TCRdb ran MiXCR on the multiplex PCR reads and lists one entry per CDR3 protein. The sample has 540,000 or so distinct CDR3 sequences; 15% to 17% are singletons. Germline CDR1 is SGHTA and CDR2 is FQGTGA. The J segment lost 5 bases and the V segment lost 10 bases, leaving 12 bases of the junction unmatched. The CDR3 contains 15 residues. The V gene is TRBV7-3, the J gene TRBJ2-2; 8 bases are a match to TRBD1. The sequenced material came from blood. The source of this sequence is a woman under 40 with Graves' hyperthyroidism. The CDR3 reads CATRRDRSVTGELFF. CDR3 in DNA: TGTGCCACACGCCGGGACAGGAGTGTTACCGGGGAGCTGTTTTTT.